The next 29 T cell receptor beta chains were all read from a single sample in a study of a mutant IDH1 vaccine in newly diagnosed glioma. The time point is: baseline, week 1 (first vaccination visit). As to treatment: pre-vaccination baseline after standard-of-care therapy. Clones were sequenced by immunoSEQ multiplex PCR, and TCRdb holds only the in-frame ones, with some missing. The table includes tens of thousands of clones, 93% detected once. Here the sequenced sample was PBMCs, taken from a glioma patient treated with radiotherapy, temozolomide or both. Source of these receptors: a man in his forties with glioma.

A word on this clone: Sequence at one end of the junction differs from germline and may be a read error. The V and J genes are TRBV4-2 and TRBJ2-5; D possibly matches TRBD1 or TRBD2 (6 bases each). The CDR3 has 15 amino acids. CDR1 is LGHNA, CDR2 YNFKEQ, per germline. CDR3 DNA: TGTGCCAGCACCCAAGAGCGAGGGGGGCAAGAGACCCAGTACTTC. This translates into CASTQERGGQETQYF.

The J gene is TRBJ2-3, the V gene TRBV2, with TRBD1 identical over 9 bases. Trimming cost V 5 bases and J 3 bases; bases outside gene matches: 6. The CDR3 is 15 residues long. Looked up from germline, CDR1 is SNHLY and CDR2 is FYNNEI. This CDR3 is CASSIQGARTDTQYF. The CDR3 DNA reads TGTGCCAGCAGTATACAGGGGGCGCGGACAGATACGCAGTATTTT.

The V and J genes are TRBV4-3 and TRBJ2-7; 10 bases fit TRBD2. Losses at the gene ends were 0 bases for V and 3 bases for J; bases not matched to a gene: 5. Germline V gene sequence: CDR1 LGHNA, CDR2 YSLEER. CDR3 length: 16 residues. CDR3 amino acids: CASSQEASGGDYEQYF. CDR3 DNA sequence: TGCGCCAGCAGCCAAGAAGCGAGCGGGGGGGACTACGAGCAGTACTTC.

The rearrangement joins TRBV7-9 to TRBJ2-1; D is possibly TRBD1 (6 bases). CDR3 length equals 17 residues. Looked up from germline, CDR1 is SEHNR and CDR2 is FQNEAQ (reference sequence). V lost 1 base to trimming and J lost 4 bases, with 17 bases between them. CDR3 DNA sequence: TGTGCCAGCAGCTTAGTGGTGGACAGCGGAACATACAATGAGCAGTTCTTC. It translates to CASSLVVDSGTYNEQFF.

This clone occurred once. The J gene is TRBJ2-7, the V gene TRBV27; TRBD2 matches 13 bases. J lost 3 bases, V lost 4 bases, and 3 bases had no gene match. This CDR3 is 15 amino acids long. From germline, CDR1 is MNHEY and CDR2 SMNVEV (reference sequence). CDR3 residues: CASSSLAGGIYEQYF. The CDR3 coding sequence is TGTGCCAGCAGTTCACTAGCGGGAGGGATCTACGAGCAGTACTTC.

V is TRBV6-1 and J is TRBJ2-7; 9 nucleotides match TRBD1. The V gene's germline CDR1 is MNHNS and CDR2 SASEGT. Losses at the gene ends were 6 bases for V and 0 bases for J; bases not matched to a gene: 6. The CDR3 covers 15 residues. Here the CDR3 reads CASRAGTGLSYEQYF. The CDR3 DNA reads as TGTGCCAGCAGGGCCGGGACAGGGCTCTCCTACGAGCAGTACTTC.

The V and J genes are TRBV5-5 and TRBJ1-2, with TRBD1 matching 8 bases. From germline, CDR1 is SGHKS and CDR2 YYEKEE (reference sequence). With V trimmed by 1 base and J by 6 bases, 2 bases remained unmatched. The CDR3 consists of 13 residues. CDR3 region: CASSLSGGDGYTF. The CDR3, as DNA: TGTGCCAGCAGCTTGTCAGGGGGCGATGGCTACACCTTC.

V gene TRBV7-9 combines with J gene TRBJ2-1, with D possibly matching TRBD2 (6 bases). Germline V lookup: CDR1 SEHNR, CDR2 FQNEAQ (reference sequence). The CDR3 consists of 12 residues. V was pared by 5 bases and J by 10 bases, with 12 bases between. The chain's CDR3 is CASSMDYHEQFF. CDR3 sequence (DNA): TGTGCCAGCAGCATGGACTATCACGAGCAGTTCTTC.

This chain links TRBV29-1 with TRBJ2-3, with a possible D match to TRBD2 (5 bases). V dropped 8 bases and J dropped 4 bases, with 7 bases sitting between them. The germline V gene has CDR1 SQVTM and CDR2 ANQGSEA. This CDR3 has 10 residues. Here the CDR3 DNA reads TGCAGCTCCGGGGCAGATACGCAGTATTTT. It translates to CSSGADTQYF.

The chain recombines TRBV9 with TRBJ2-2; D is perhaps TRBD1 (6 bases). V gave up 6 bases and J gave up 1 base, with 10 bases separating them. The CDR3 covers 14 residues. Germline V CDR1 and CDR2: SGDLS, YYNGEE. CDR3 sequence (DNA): TGTGCCAGCACCTTGACAGGGAACACCGGGGAGCTGTTTTTT. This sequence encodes CASTLTGNTGELFF. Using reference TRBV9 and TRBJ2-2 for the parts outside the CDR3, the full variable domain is DSGVTQTPKHLITATGQRVTLRCSPRSGDLSVYWYQQSLDQGLQFLIQYYNGEERAKGNILERFSAQQFPDLHSELNLSSLELGDSALYFCASTLTGNTGELFFGEGSRLTVL.

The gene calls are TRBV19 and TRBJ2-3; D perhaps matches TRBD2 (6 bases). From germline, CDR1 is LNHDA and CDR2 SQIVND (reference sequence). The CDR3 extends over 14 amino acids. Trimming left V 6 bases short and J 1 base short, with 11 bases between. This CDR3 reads CASRRSGGTDTQYF. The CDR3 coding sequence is TGTGCCAGTAGGCGTAGCGGAGGCACAGATACGCAGTATTTT. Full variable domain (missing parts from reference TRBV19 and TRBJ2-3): DGGITQSPKYLFRKEGQNVTLSCEQNLNHDAMYWYRQDPGQGLRLIYYSQIVNDFQKGDIAEGYSVSREKKESFPLTVTSAQKNPTAFYLCASRRSGGTDTQYFGPGTRLTVL.

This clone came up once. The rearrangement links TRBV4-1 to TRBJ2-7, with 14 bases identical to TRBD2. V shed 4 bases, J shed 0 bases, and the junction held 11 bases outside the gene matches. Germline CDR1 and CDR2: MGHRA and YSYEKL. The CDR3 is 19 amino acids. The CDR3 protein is CASSLFGLAGGRSSYEQYF. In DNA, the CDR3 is TGCGCCAGCAGCCTATTTGGACTAGCGGGAGGACGAAGCTCCTACGAGCAGTACTTC.

CDR3 DNA: TGTGCCAGCAGCTTGTGGGGAGGTTTCTATGGCTACACCTTC. Protein: CASSLWGGFYGYTF. J is TRBJ1-2 and V is TRBV5-4, with D uncertain. Germline assignment: CDR1 SGHNT and CDR2 YYREEE (reference sequence). The CDR3 extends over 14 amino acids. Trimming stripped 1 base from V and 4 bases from J, with 11 bases between.

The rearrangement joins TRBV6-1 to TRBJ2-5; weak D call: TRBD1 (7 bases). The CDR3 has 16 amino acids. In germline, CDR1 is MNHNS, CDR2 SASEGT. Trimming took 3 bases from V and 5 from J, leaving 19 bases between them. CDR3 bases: TGTGCCAGCAGTGATCTCATGGCGTCAGGGGGGGAGACCCAGTACTTC. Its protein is CASSDLMASGGETQYF.

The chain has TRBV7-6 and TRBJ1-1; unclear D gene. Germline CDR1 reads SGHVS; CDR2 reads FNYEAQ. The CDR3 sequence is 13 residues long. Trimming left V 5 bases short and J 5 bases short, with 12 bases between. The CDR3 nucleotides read TGTGCCAGCAGCCCACGAGGAAGGACTGAAGCTTTCTTT. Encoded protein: CASSPRGRTEAFF.

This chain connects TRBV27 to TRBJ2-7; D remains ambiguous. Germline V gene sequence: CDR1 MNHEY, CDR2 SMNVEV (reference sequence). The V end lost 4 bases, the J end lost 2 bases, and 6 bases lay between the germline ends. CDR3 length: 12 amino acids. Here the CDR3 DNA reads TGTGCCAGCAGTTCTGGCCCCTACGAGCAGTACTTC. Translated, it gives CASSSGPYEQYF.

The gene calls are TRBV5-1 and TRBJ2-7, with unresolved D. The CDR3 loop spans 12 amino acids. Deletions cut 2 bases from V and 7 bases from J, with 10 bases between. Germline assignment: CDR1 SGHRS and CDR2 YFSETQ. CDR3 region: CASSLRVGEQYF. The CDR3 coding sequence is TGCGCCAGCAGCTTAAGGGTCGGGGAGCAGTACTTC.

Written as DNA, the CDR3 is TGTGCCAGCAGCGTAGCCCACCCAACGGCTACGCAGTATTTT. Protein sequence: CASSVAHPTATQYF. The V gene is TRBV9, the J gene TRBJ2-3, with D uncertain. The CDR3 extends over 14 amino acids. Germline loops: CDR1 SGDLS, CDR2 YYNGEE. Trimming shortened V by 0 bases and J by 8 bases, and 13 bases separated the two germline ends.

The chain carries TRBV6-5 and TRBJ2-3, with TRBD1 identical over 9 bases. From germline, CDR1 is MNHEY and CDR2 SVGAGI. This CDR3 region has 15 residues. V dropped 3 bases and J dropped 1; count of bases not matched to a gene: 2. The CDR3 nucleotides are TGTGCCAGCAGTTATGGGACAGGGCGCACAGATACGCAGTATTTT. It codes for CASSYGTGRTDTQYF.

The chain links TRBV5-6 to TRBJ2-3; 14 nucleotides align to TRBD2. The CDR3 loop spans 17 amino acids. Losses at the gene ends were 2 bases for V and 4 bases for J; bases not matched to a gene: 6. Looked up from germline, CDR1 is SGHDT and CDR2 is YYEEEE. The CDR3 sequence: CASSFLGLAGEADTQYF. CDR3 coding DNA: TGTGCCAGCAGCTTTTTGGGACTAGCGGGAGAGGCAGATACGCAGTATTTT.

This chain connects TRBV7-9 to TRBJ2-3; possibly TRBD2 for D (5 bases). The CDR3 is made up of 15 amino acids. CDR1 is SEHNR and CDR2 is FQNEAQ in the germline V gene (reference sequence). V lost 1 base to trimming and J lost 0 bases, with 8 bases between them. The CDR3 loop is CASSLVDSSTDTQYF. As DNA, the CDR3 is TGTGCCAGCAGCTTAGTGGACTCCAGCACAGATACGCAGTATTTT.

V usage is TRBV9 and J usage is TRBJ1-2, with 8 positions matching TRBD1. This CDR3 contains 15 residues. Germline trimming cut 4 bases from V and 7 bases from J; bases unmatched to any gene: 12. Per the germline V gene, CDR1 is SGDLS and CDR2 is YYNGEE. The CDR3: CASSSTRFDRGGYTF. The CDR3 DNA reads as TGTGCCAGCAGCTCCACCAGGTTCGACAGGGGTGGCTACACCTTC.

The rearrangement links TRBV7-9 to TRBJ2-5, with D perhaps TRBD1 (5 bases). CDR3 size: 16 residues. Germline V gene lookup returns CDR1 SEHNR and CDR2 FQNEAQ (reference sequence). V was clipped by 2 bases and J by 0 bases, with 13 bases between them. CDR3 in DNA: TGTGCCAGCAGCTTATGGCAGGGCTCGTACCAAGAGACCCAGTACTTC. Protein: CASSLWQGSYQETQYF.

Written as DNA, the CDR3 is TGTGCCAGCAGCTTAAACGGCGGCACTGAAGCTTTCTTT. Translation gives CASSLNGGTEAFF. The chain has TRBV7-9 and TRBJ1-1; D remains ambiguous. The CDR3 covers 13 residues. V was shortened by 2 bases and J by 4 bases, with 8 bases between the two germline ends. Germline V gene data show CDR1 as SEHNR and CDR2 as FQNEAQ (reference sequence).

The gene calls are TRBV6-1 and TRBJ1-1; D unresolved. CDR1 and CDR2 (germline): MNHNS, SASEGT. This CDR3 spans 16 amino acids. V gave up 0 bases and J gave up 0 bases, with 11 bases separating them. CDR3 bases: TGTGCCAGCAGTGAAGCGCTTCGGCAGCTGAACACTGAAGCTTTCTTT. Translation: CASSEALRQLNTEAFF.

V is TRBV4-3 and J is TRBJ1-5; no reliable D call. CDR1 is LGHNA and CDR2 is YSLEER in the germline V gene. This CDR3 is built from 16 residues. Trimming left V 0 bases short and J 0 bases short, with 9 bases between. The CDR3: CASSQELDNSNQPQHF. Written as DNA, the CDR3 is TGCGCCAGCAGCCAAGAACTAGACAATAGCAATCAGCCCCAGCATTTT.

CDR3 coding DNA: TGTGCCAGTAGCATCACCATGAACACTGAAGCTTTCTTT. Its protein is CASSITMNTEAFF. J is TRBJ1-1 and V is TRBV19; no firm D call. V lost 6 bases and J lost 0, with 8 bases in between. Germline CDR1 LNHDA, CDR2 SQIVND (reference sequence). The CDR3 sequence is 13 residues long.

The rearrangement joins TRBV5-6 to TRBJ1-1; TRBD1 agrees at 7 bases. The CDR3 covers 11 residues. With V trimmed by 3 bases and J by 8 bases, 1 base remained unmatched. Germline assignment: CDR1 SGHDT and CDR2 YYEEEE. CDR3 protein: CASSSGQEAFF. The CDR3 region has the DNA TGTGCCAGCAGCTCGGGACAGGAAGCTTTCTTT.

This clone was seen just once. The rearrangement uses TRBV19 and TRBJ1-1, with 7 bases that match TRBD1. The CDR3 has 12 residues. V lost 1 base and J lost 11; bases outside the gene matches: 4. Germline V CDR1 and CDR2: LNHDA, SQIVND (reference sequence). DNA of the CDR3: TGTGCCAGTAGTATAGCCGGACAGGCGGCTTTCTTT. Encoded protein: CASSIAGQAAFF.